The clone carrying this T cell receptor beta chain was recorded many times. No antigen is known for it. Unique molecular identifier tags were affixed to discrete cDNA molecules. TCRdb re-derived calls from the 5' RACE reads in MiXCR, one entry per CDR3 protein. The sample lists fewer than 85,000 distinct CDR3 sequences; 7.5% to 10% were seen once. V shed 4 bases and J shed 10 bases, with 14 bases lying between them. Germline V gene lookup returns CDR1 MGHDK and CDR2 SYGVNS. The CDR3 length is 13 residues. The sample is drawn from a study of early T cells in non-severe SARS-CoV-2 infection. The overall study: Chains from this unsorted whole-blood bulk RNA could not be paired. Study results and limitations: VDJdb matches were skewed toward anti-spike CD8 T cell responses.

The sequence was obtained from an adult who was a healthcare worker with PCR-confirmed SARS-CoV-2 infection or an uninfected control (not recorded which). The sample was whole blood. This chain joins TRBV25-1 and TRBJ2-1, with a weak D call TRBD2 (7 bases). Written as DNA, the CDR3 is TGTGCCAGCAGTGTAAGGGGGGAGGGCGAGCAGTTCTTC. It encodes CASSVRGEGEQFF.